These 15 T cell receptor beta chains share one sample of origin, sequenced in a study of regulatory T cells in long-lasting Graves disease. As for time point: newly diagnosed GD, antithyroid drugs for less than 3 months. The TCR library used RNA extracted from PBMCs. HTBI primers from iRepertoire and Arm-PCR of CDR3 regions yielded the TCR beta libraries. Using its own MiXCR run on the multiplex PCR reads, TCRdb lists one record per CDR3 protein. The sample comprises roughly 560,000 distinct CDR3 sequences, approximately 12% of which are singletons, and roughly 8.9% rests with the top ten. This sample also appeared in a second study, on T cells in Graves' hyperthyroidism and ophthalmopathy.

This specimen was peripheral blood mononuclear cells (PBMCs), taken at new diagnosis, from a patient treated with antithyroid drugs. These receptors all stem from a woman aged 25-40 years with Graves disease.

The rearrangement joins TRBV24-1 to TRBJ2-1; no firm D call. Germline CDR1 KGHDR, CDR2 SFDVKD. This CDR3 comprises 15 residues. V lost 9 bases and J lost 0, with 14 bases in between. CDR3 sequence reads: CATEDTFSSYNEQFF. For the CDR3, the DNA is TGTGCCACCGAAGACACGTTTAGCTCCTACAATGAGCAGTTCTTC.

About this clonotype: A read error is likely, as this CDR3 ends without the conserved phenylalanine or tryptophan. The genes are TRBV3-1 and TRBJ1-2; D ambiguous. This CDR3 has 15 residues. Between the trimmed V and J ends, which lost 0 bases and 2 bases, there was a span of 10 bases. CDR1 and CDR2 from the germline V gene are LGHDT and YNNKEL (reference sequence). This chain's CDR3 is CASSQETRVNYGYTV. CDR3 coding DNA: TGTGCCAGCAGCCAAGAAACAAGGGTCAACTATGGCTACACCGTC.

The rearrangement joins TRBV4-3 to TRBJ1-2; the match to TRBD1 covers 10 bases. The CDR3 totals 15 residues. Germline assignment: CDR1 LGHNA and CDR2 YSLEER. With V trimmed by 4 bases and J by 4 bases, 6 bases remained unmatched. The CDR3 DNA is TGCGCCAGCAGCCCCGGGACAGGGGAGCGCTATGGCTACACCTTC. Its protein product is CASSPGTGERYGYTF.

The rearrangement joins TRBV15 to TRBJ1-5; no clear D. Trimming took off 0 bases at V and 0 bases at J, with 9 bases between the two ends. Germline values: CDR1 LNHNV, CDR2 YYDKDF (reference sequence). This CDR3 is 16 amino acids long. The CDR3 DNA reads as TGTGCCACCAGCAGAGATCTACTTTATAGCAATCAGCCCCAGCATTTT. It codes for CATSRDLLYSNQPQHF.

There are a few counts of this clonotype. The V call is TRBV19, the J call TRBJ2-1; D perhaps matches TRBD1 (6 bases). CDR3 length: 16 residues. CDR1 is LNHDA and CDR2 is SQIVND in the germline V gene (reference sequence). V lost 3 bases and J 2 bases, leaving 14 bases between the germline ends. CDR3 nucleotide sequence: TGTGCCAGTAGTATGGTGGCTACAGGGCCCTACAATGAGCAGTTCTTC. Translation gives CASSMVATGPYNEQFF.

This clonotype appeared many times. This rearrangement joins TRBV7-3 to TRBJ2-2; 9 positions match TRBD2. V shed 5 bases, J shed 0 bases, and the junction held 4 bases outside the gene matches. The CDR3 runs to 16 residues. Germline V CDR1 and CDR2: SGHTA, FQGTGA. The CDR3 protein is CASSPLAGANTGELFF. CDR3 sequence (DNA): TGTGCCAGCAGCCCATTAGCGGGAGCGAACACCGGGGAGCTGTTTTTT.

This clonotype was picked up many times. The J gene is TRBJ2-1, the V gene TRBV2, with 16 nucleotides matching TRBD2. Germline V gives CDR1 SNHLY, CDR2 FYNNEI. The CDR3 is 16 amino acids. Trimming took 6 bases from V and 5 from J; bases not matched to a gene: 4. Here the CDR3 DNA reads TGTGCCAGCAGCCCCGGGACTAGCGGGGGGGACAATGAGCAGTTCTTC. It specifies CASSPGTSGGDNEQFF.

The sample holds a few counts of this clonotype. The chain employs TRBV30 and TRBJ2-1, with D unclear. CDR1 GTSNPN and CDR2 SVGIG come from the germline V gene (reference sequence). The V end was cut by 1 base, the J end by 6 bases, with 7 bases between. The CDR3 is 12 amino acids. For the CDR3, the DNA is TGTGCCTGGAGTGGGCCCTTCAATGAGCAGTTCTTC. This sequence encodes CAWSGPFNEQFF.

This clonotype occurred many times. The chain's CDR3 is CASSRTVVETQYF. Written as DNA, the CDR3 is TGTGCCAGCAGTCGGACAGTCGTAGAGACCCAGTACTTC. V and J are TRBV27 and TRBJ2-5; tentatively, D is TRBD1 (6 bases). Trimming removed 5 bases at V and 4 bases at J, with 11 bases between. Germline V gene data show CDR1 as MNHEY and CDR2 as SMNVEV (reference sequence). The CDR3 extends over 13 amino acids.

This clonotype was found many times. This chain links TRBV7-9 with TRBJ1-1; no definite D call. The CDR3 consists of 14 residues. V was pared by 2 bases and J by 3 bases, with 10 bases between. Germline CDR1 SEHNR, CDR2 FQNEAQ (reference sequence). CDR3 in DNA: TGTGCCAGCAGCTTAACGAAGCCTTACACTGAAGCTTTCTTT. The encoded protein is CASSLTKPYTEAFF.

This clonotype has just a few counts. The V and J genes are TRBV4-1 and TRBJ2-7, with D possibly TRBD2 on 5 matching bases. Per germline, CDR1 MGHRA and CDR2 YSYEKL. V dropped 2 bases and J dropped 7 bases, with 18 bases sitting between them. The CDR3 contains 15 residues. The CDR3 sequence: CASSQIWRAVGEQYF. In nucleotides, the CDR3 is TGCGCCAGCAGCCAAATCTGGCGGGCCGTGGGGGAGCAGTACTTC.

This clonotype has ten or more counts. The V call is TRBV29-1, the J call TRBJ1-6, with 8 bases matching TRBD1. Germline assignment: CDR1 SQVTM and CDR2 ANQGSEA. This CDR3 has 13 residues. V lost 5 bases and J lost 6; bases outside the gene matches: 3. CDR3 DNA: TGCAGCGTTCAGGGGGCAAGTAATTCACCCCTCCACTTT. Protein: CSVQGASNSPLHF.

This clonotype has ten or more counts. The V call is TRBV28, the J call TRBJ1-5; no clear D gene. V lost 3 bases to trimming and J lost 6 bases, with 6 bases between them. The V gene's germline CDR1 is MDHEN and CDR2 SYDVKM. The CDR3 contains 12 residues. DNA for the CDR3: TGTGCCAGCAGTTTCGTGCGTCAGCCCCAGCATTTT. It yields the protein CASSFVRQPQHF.

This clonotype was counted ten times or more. The CDR3 nucleotides read TGCAGTGCTAGGGACAGGGGATTTGGACCCTACGAGCAGTACTTC. This gives the protein CSARDRGFGPYEQYF. This chain links TRBV20-1 with TRBJ2-7; 9 bases align to TRBD1. The CDR3 is made up of 15 amino acids. CDR1 is DFQATT and CDR2 is SNEGSKA in the germline V gene (reference sequence). V lost 3 bases, J lost 2 bases, and 8 bases stayed unmatched.

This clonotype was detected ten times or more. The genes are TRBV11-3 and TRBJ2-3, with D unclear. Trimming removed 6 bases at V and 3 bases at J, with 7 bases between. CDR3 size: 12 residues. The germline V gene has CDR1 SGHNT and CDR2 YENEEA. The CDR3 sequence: CASRYLTDTQYF. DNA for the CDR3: TGTGCCAGCAGATACCTAACAGATACGCAGTATTTT.